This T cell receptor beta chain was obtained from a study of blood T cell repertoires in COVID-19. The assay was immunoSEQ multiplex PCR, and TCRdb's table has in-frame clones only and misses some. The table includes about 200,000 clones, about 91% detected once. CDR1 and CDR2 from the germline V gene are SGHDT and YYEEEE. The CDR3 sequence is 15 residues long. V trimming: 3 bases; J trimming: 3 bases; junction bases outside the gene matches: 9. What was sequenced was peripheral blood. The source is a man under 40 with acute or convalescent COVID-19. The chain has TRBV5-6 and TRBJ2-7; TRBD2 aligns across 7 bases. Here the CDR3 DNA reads TGTGCCAGCAGCTCTCCGCCTAGCGGATACTACGAGCAGTACTTC. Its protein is CASSSPPSGYYEQYF. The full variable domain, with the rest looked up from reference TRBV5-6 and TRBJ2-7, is DAGVTQSPTHLIKTRGQQVTLRCSPKSGHDTVSWYQQALGQGPQFIFQYYEEEERQRGNFPDRFSGHQFPNYSSELNVNALLLGDSALYLCASSSPPSGYYEQYFGPGTRLTVT.